The source of this TCR beta chain is a study of shared clonotypes between healthy human individuals. General study findings and limits: The rarefaction results pointed to incomplete sorted-subset sequencing despite large depth. As a rule, naive subsets had a larger estimated richness than memory subsets.

V was clipped by 7 bases and J by 3 bases, with 19 bases between them. Per the germline V gene, CDR1 is ENHRY and CDR2 is SYGVKD. The CDR3 loop spans 15 amino acids. The study enrolled healthy HIV-negative adults without recent acute infections or vaccinations as donors. A word on this clone: Its antigen is still unknown.

Some clones are missing from TCRdb's copy, which holds only in-frame ones; the method was immunoSEQ multiplex PCR. The table records approximately 100,000 clones, around 64% of them present only once. The sample taken for sequencing was memory CD8+ T cells sorted from blood. The subset here: CD45RO+ cells pooled with CCR7-negative TemRA cells. The TCR originated in a woman aged 25 to 45 in good health. The chain recombines TRBV10-3 with TRBJ2-7, with a tentative D call TRBD2 (7 bases). CDR3: CAIKGGTHPDYEQYF. The CDR3 DNA sequence: TGTGCCATCAAGGGGGGGACCCACCCCGACTACGAGCAGTACTTC.